A single sample gave rise to the 5 T cell receptor beta chains below, sequenced in a study of blood T cells in healthy people across ages. A second PCR of roughly 7 to 11 cycles used a sample-barcoded 5' primer and a J-beta primer mix. TCRdb called the 5' RACE reads again in MiXCR, with one record for every CDR3 protein. This table holds approximately 800,000 distinct CDR3 sequences, 58% found once. The sequencing input was blood. These receptors were obtained from a man in his thirties or forties in good health.

The chain employs TRBV27 and TRBJ1-4; possible D gene TRBD1, 5 bases. V lost 5 bases and J lost 4, with 14 bases in between. CDR1 and CDR2 from the germline V gene are MNHEY and SMNVEV (reference sequence). The CDR3 runs 15 residues. The CDR3 coding sequence is TGTGCCAGCAGTGCCCAGACAGCGGATAATGAAAAACTGTTTTTT. Amino acids: CASSAQTADNEKLFF.

The chain joins TRBV20-1 to TRBJ1-1, with a tentative D call TRBD1 (5 bases). Germline values: CDR1 DFQATT, CDR2 SNEGSKA (reference sequence). The CDR3 contains 13 residues. Trimming took 6 bases from V and 5 from J, leaving 16 bases between them. CDR3 DNA sequence: TGCAGTGCCACGGCCAGGGCGGGGACTGAAGCTTTCTTT. This gives the protein CSATARAGTEAFF.

This clonotype has more than one count but fewer than ten. The rearrangement joins TRBV20-1 to TRBJ1-2; D perhaps matches TRBD1 (5 bases). V gave up 5 bases and J gave up 4 bases, with 14 bases separating them. The CDR3 spans 13 residues. Germline assignment: CDR1 DFQATT and CDR2 SNEGSKA (reference sequence). The CDR3 DNA is TGCAGTGCTGACAGAATCATTTCCTATGGCTACACCTTC. This encodes CSADRIISYGYTF.

The rearrangement links TRBV28 to TRBJ2-1; TRBD2 agrees at 8 bases. Per germline, CDR1 MDHEN and CDR2 SYDVKM. V gave up 6 bases and J gave up 0 bases; unmatched junction bases: 4. This CDR3 comprises 15 residues. The CDR3 bases are TGTGCCAGCAGAACTAGCGGAAGCTCCTACAATGAGCAGTTCTTC. Translated: CASRTSGSSYNEQFF.

The chain joins TRBV10-1 to TRBJ2-3; perhaps TRBD1 as D (6 bases). CDR1 is WNHNN and CDR2 is SYGVQD in the germline V gene (reference sequence). V was clipped by 1 base and J by 1 base, with 12 bases between them. The CDR3 totals 16 residues. The CDR3 bases are TGCGCCAGCAGTGAGTATAACAGGGAAGGCACAGATACGCAGTATTTT. It yields the protein CASSEYNREGTDTQYF.